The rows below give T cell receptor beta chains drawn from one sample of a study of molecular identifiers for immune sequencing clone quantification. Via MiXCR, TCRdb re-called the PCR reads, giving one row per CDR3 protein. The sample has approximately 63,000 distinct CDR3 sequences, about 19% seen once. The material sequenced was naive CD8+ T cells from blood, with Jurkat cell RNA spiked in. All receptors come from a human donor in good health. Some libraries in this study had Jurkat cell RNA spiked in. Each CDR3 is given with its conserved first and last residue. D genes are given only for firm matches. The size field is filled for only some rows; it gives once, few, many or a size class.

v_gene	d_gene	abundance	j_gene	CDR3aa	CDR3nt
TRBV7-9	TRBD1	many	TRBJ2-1	CASSSGGGEQFF	TGTGCCAGCAGCTCAGGGGGCGGGGAGCAGTTCTTC
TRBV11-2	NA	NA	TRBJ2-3	CACSLGTSDTQYF	TGTGCCTGCAGCTTAGGGACCTCAGATACGCAGTACTTT
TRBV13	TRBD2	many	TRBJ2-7	CASSLRGLADSSYEQYF	TGTGCCAGCAGCCTCCGGGGACTAGCTGATAGCTCCTACGAGCAGTACTTC
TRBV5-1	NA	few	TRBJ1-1	CASSLEIMDTGAFF	TGCGCCAGCAGCTTGGAGATAATGGACACTGGAGCTTTCTTT
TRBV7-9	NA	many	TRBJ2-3	CASSPGLYTDTQYF	TGTGCCAGCAGTCCGGGACTTTACACAGATACGCAGTATTTT
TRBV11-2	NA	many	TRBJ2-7	CASSSPRGQYF	TGTGCCAGCAGCTCCCCCCGTGGGCAGTACTTC
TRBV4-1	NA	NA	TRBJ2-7	CASSQESETYEQYF	TGCGCCAGCAGCCAAGAGTCTGAAACCTACGAGCAGTACTTC
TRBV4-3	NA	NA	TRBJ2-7	CASSQDAGQGGEQYF	TGCGCCAGCAGCCAAGACGCTGGCCAGGGAGGCGAGCAGTACTTC
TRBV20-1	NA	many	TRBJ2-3	CSARDTLRDSTDTQYF	TGCAGTGCTAGAGATACGTTACGGGACAGCACAGATACGCAGTATTTT
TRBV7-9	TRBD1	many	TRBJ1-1	CASSLGQGGPNTEAFF	TGTGCCAGCAGCTTGGGACAGGGCGGCCCGAACACTGAAGCTTTCTTT
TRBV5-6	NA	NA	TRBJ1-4	CASSLGSNEKLFF	TGTGCCAGCAGCTTGGGTTCTAATGAAAAACTGTTTTTT
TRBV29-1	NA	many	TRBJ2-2	CSVEDRVGVGELFF	TGCAGCGTTGAAGATCGAGTGGGGGTTGGGGAGCTGTTTTTT
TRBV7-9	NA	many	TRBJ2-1	CASIFPTGYSESYNEQFF	TGTGCCAGCATCTTCCCCACAGGGTACTCCGAATCCTACAATGAGCAGTTCTTC
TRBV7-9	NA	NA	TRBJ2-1	CASSFTGEQFF	TGTGCCAGCAGCTTCACCGGTGAGCAGTTCTTC
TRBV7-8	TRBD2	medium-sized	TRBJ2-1	CASSPQRDSDEQFF	TGTGCCAGCAGCCCCCAGCGGGATAGCGATGAGCAGTTCTTC